A single sample gave rise to the 18 T cell receptor beta chains below, sequenced in a study of blood T cell repertoires in COVID-19. The data were produced by immunoSEQ multiplex PCR, yet TCRdb's version contains in-frame clones alone and is incomplete. The table lists some 150,000 clones, 70% to 90% of them singletons. The source material was peripheral blood. These receptors all come from a woman aged 55-69 years with COVID-19, enrolled during active disease.

The sample holds a few counts of this clone. V gene TRBV7-2 combines with J gene TRBJ2-1, with 8 bases aligning to TRBD1. Trimming cost V 2 bases and J 3 bases; bases outside gene matches: 3. Germline assignment: CDR1 SGHTA and CDR2 FQGNSA. The CDR3 contains 15 residues. The CDR3 here is CASSLTGGHYNEQFF. CDR3 sequence (DNA): TGTGCCAGCAGCTTAACAGGGGGTCACTACAATGAGCAGTTCTTC. Filled out from reference TRBV7-2 and TRBJ2-1, the complete variable domain reads GAGVSQSPSNKVTEKGKDVELRCDPISGHTALYWYRQSLGQGLEFLIYFQGNSAPDKSGLPSDRFSAERTGGSVSTLTIQRTQQEDSAVYLCASSLTGGHYNEQFFGPGTRLTVL.

V gene TRBV18 combines with J gene TRBJ1-2, with D possibly being TRBD1 (6 bases). The CDR3 is made up of 14 amino acids. Germline loops: CDR1 KGHSH, CDR2 LQKENI. The germline V and J ends were trimmed by 1 base and 4 bases, with 10 bases remaining between them. CDR3 region: CASSPQQGIYGYTF. DNA of the CDR3: TGTGCCAGCTCACCACAACAGGGCATCTATGGCTACACCTTC.

The chain links TRBV6-5 to TRBJ1-1, with D hard to call. There are 15 residues in the CDR3. Germline V gene sequence: CDR1 MNHEY, CDR2 SVGAGI. Trimming stripped 0 bases from V and 0 bases from J, with 8 bases between. DNA of the CDR3: TGTGCCAGCAGTTACTCGGGCATTCTGAACACTGAAGCTTTCTTT. This gives the protein CASSYSGILNTEAFF.

This rearrangement joins TRBV28 to TRBJ2-2; TRBD1 matches 9 bases. With 3 bases clipped from V and 4 bases from J, the junction kept 12 bases outside the gene matches. Germline V lookup: CDR1 MDHEN, CDR2 SYDVKM. CDR3 length equals 18 residues. CDR3 sequence (DNA): TGTGCCAGCAGTTTTTTGGACAGGGGATCCCTTACCACCGGGGAGCTGTTTTTT. This codes for CASSFLDRGSLTTGELFF. The entire variable domain, with the rest obtained from reference TRBV28 and TRBJ2-2, is as follows: DVKVTQSSRYLVKRTGEKVFLECVQDMDHENMFWYRQDPGLGLRLIYFSYDVKMKEKGDIPEGYSVSREKKERFSLILESASTNQTSMYLCASSFLDRGSLTTGELFFGEGSRLTVL.

The chain combines TRBV4-3 with TRBJ2-7, with D perhaps matching TRBD1 (6 bases). The germline gives CDR1 LGHNA, CDR2 YSLEER. The CDR3 loop spans 14 amino acids. V was cut by 5 bases and J by 4 bases, with 15 bases left in between. CDR3 coding DNA: TGCGCCAGCAGCTACAATACAGGGCCGTACGAGCAGTACTTC. Its translation: CASSYNTGPYEQYF.

J is TRBJ2-1 and V is TRBV11-3; 7 bases align to TRBD2. CDR1 is SGHNT, CDR2 YENEEA, per germline. This CDR3 contains 16 residues. Trimming removed 2 bases from V and 3 bases from J; junction bases left unmatched: 7. The CDR3 loop is CASSLMASGYYNEQFF. CDR3 nucleotide sequence: TGTGCCAGCAGCTTAATGGCTAGCGGTTACTACAATGAGCAGTTCTTC.

The chain carries TRBV30 and TRBJ1-4, with D tentatively TRBD1 (6 bases). Germline V CDR1 and CDR2: GTSNPN, SVGIG (reference sequence). V was pared by 0 bases and J by 5 bases, with 13 bases between. There are 15 residues in the CDR3. CDR3 sequence: CAWSVRGHLNEKLFF. In DNA form, the CDR3 reads TGTGCCTGGAGTGTAAGGGGACACCTGAATGAAAAACTGTTTTTT.

The V and J genes are TRBV19 and TRBJ1-2; TRBD1 matches 11 bases. V lost 6 bases to trimming and J lost 7 bases; unmatched junction nucleotides: 7. There are 14 residues in the CDR3. Germline lookup yields CDR1 LNHDA and CDR2 SQIVND (reference sequence). In nucleotides, the CDR3 is TGTGCCAGTAGGAAGGGACAGGGGGTGGCTGGCTACACCTTC. Protein product: CASRKGQGVAGYTF. Supplemented by reference TRBV19 and TRBJ1-2, the full variable domain reads DGGITQSPKYLFRKEGQNVTLSCEQNLNHDAMYWYRQDPGQGLRLIYYSQIVNDFQKGDIAEGYSVSREKKESFPLTVTSAQKNPTAFYLCASRKGQGVAGYTFGSGTRLTVV.

V gene TRBV18 combines with J gene TRBJ1-5, with D uncertain. CDR1 and CDR2 from the germline V gene are KGHSH and LQKENI. The CDR3 sequence is 15 residues long. The V end was cut by 2 bases, the J end by 3 bases, with 11 bases between. The CDR3 spells CASSPIMAVNQPQHF. CDR3 bases: TGTGCCAGCTCACCAATCATGGCCGTCAATCAGCCCCAGCATTTT.

The chain has TRBV5-4 and TRBJ2-2; TRBD1 matches 7 bases. Germline V CDR1 and CDR2: SGHNT, YYREEE (reference sequence). With 4 bases clipped from V and 2 bases from J, the junction kept 2 bases outside the gene matches. This CDR3 has 14 residues. This CDR3 is CASSGTVNTGELFF. The CDR3 region has the DNA TGTGCCAGCAGCGGGACAGTAAACACCGGGGAGCTGTTTTTT.

The genes are TRBV6-4 and TRBJ2-1; 8 bases fit TRBD2. The CDR3 runs 15 residues. With 1 base clipped from V and 5 bases from J, the junction kept 4 bases outside the gene matches. The germline V gene has CDR1 MRHNA and CDR2 SNTAGT. The CDR3 sequence is CASSDFREGHNEQFF. DNA for the CDR3: TGTGCCAGCAGTGACTTTCGGGAGGGCCACAATGAGCAGTTCTTC.

The CDR3 nucleotides are TGTGCCAGCTCACCGAAACCGGGACTAGCGGGATACGCCTACAATGAGCAGTTCTTC. This gives the protein CASSPKPGLAGYAYNEQFF. This rearrangement joins TRBV18 to TRBJ2-1; TRBD2 aligns across 13 bases. From germline, CDR1 is KGHSH and CDR2 LQKENI. The CDR3 spans 19 residues. V was clipped by 3 bases and J by 2 bases; unmatched bases: 10.

The rearrangement joins TRBV29-1 to TRBJ2-7, with D perhaps TRBD1 (6 bases). The CDR3 is 15 amino acids. V lost 4 bases and J 0 bases, leaving 16 bases between the germline ends. Germline V lookup: CDR1 SQVTM, CDR2 ANQGSEA. In DNA form, the CDR3 reads TGCAGCGTTGTGGGGTACAGGGTGAACTCCTACGAGCAGTACTTC. Its protein product is CSVVGYRVNSYEQYF.

The rearrangement joins TRBV3-1 (or the pseudogene TRBV3-2) to TRBJ2-7, with 13 bases that match TRBD2. The length of the CDR3 is 13 residues. Trimming at V came to 4 bases and at J to 12 bases, leaving 6 bases not matched to a gene. The germline V gene has CDR1 LGHDT and CDR2 YNNKEL (reference sequence). CDR3 nucleotides: TGTGCCAGCAGCCCCGGGACTAGCGGGAAGGGGTACTTC. Its translation: CASSPGTSGKGYF.

The chain uses TRBV5-4 and TRBJ1-1; no clear D gene. Trimming shortened V by 0 bases and J by 6 bases, and 9 bases separated the two germline ends. The germline V gene encodes CDR1 SGHNT and CDR2 YYREEE (reference sequence). The CDR3 has 13 amino acids. The CDR3 DNA follows: TGTGCCAGCAGCTTGGGTGGGAGGGCTGAAGCTTTCTTT. Translated: CASSLGGRAEAFF.

This clone has just one count. The genes are TRBV28 and TRBJ1-2; D is perhaps TRBD1 (5 bases). The V gene lost 2 bases and the J gene lost 8 bases, with 12 bases spanning the gap. Germline CDR1 reads MDHEN; CDR2 reads SYDVKM. The length of the CDR3 is 13 residues. In nucleotides, the CDR3 is TGTGCCAGCAGTTTACAGGGATCCAGGGGCTACACCTTC. It encodes CASSLQGSRGYTF.

The chain has TRBV6-2 or TRBV6-3 and TRBJ2-7; TRBD1 agrees at 12 bases. This CDR3 has 15 amino acids. Germline lookup yields CDR1 MNHEY and CDR2 SVGEGT. V lost 5 bases, J lost 5 bases, and 7 bases stayed unmatched. CDR3 region: CASSGFRDRGHEQYF. The CDR3 coding sequence is TGTGCCAGCAGTGGATTCCGGGACAGGGGGCACGAGCAGTACTTC.

The chain employs TRBV6-1 and TRBJ1-5; no clear D gene. The CDR3 consists of 11 residues. The V and J ends lost 2 bases and 11 bases respectively, with 7 bases between them. The V gene's germline CDR1 is MNHNS and CDR2 SASEGT. As DNA, the CDR3 is TGTGCCAGCAGTGAACCCCAGACCCAGCATTTT. Its translation: CASSEPQTQHF.